The entry below describes one T cell receptor beta chain. This sample is drawn from a study of cytotoxic CD8 clonotypes in ibrutinib-treated CLL. Assay used: immunoSEQ multiplex PCR; TCRdb lists only in-frame clones, some missing. The table has some 50,000 clones, around 68% seen once; the top ten hold 9.5% to 15%. V lost 1 base and J lost 4; bases outside the gene matches: 8. Germline CDR1 SEHNR, CDR2 FQNEAQ (reference sequence). The CDR3 consists of 16 residues. Source: PBMCs, taken after 12 months of ibrutinib treatment. The TCR originated in a human donor with chronic lymphocytic leukemia. The chain links TRBV7-9 to TRBJ1-2; 8 bases are shared with TRBD1. CDR3 DNA sequence: TGTGCCAGCAGCTTAGTAGCGGACAGGGAAGCCTATGGCTACACCTTC. It specifies CASSLVADREAYGYTF. Filled out from reference TRBV7-9 and TRBJ1-2, the complete variable domain reads DTGVSQNPRHKITKRGQNVTFRCDPISEHNRLYWYRQTLGQGPEFLTYFQNEAQLEKSRLLSDRFSAERPKGSFSTLEIQRTEQGDSAMYLCASSLVADREAYGYTFGSGTRLTVV.